This T cell receptor beta chain was sequenced during a study of blood T cell repertoires in COVID-19. Study-wide background: Nucleic acid was either cDNA or gDNA, and it came from T cells, B-cell-depleted T cells, or PBMCs.

Method: immunoSEQ multiplex PCR; TCRdb's copy keeps in-frame clones and lacks some. The top ten clones hold over 11% of a sample with 17,000 or so clones, roughly four fifths of them seen once. The source of this sequence is a man aged 40-50 years with active or convalescent COVID-19. The sequenced sample was peripheral blood.

For the CDR3, the DNA is TGTGCCAGCAGTTTAAGCCTTTCCAATGAGCAGTTCTTC. Translated, it gives CASSLSLSNEQFF. The chain joins TRBV6-2 or TRBV6-3 to TRBJ2-1; D is uncertain. The CDR3 loop spans 13 amino acids. Germline V gene data show CDR1 as MNHEY and CDR2 as SVGEGT. The ends were cut back, 4 bases at V and 6 bases at J, with 10 bases in the middle.